The 24 T cell receptor beta chains listed next were all sequenced from one sample in a study of post-analysis software for immune sequencing data. The study's findings and limits: Elevated frequency relative to controls characterized roughly 5 TRBV segments in patients, TRBV5-6, TRBV5-1 and TRBV20-1 among them.

Their cognate antigens are unknown. Unique molecular identifiers featured in each of the TCR beta cDNA libraries. MiXCR, run by TCRdb on the PCR reads, gives a single entry per CDR3 protein. Of approximately 690,000 distinct CDR3 sequences listed, over 45% are singletons. Specimen: blood. The receptors here all came from a girl aged 2 to 10 with multiple sclerosis.

This clonotype was found a few times. The chain has TRBV7-2 and TRBJ2-1, with 12 bases fitting TRBD2. This CDR3 is 16 amino acids long. The germline V gene has CDR1 SGHTA and CDR2 FQGNSA. V dropped 4 bases and J dropped 5; count of bases not matched to a gene: 6. In DNA form, the CDR3 reads TGTGCCAGCAGCTCTACTAGCGGGAGGCCCCACAATGAGCAGTTCTTC. It yields the protein CASSSTSGRPHNEQFF. The entire variable domain, with the rest obtained from reference TRBV7-2 and TRBJ2-1, is as follows: GAGVSQSPSNKVTEKGKDVELRCDPISGHTALYWYRQSLGQGLEFLIYFQGNSAPDKSGLPSDRFSAERTGGSVSTLTIQRTQQEDSAVYLCASSSTSGRPHNEQFFGPGTRLTVL.

Turning to this clonotype: One junction end disagrees with the germline gene, perhaps due to a read error. This chain connects TRBV11-2 to TRBJ2-1, with 9 bases lining up with TRBD2. The CDR3 contains 16 residues. Germline V gives CDR1 SGHAT, CDR2 FQNNGV. The CDR3 nucleotides are TGTGCCGGCAGCGCGAGACTAGCGGATACCTACAATGAGCAGTTCTTC. Amino acid sequence: CAGSARLADTYNEQFF.

V and J are TRBV20-1 and TRBJ1-2; D is possibly TRBD1 (6 bases). The V gene lost 7 bases and the J gene lost 1 base, with 16 bases spanning the gap. CDR1 is DFQATT and CDR2 is SNEGSKA in the germline V gene (reference sequence). The CDR3 spans 14 residues. CDR3 sequence: CSGTPDRDNYGYTF. CDR3 DNA sequence: TGCAGTGGTACGCCGGACAGAGATAACTATGGCTACACCTTC.

The gene calls are TRBV24-1 and TRBJ1-2, with 8 bases that match TRBD1. Germline CDR1 KGHDR, CDR2 SFDVKD. The CDR3 consists of 14 residues. J lost 4 bases, V lost 3 bases, and 3 bases had no gene match. CDR3 amino acids: CATSDDRGSYGYTF. The CDR3, as DNA: TGTGCCACCAGTGATGACAGGGGTAGCTATGGCTACACCTTC.

The CDR3 loop is CASSLFSGGPFYNEQFF. CDR3 bases: TGTGCCAGCAGTTTATTTAGCGGGGGCCCCTTTTATAATGAGCAGTTCTTC. The V gene is TRBV12-3 or TRBV12-4, the J gene TRBJ2-1, with 9 bases that match TRBD2. The CDR3 contains 17 residues. Trimming at V came to 2 bases and at J to 7 bases, leaving 12 bases not matched to a gene.

This clonotype has a single count. The chain recombines TRBV20-1 with TRBJ2-3, with TRBD2 identical over 10 bases. V lost 5 bases, J lost 6 bases, and 8 bases stayed unmatched. Germline CDR1 reads DFQATT; CDR2 reads SNEGSKA (reference sequence). The CDR3 extends over 14 amino acids. CDR3 amino acids: CSAPRLAGVDTQYF. DNA of the CDR3: TGCAGTGCTCCCCGGCTAGCGGGAGTGGATACGCAGTATTTT.

CDR3 in amino acids: CASKVDKMNTEAFF. The CDR3 DNA is TGTGCCAGCAAAGTCGACAAGATGAACACTGAAGCTTTCTTT. V gene TRBV2 combines with J gene TRBJ1-1, with unresolved D. CDR3 size: 14 residues. Germline lookup yields CDR1 SNHLY and CDR2 FYNNEI. V shed 7 bases and J shed 0 bases, with 12 bases lying between them.

The rearrangement joins TRBV7-3 to TRBJ2-1; 11 positions match TRBD2. Germline V gives CDR1 SGHTA, CDR2 FQGTGA. Trimming took 5 bases from V and 6 from J; bases not matched to a gene: 3. The length of the CDR3 is 14 residues. Written as DNA, the CDR3 is TGTGCCAGCAGCCCACTAGCGGGAGTCAATGAGCAGTTCTTC. This gives the protein CASSPLAGVNEQFF.

As to this clonotype: This may stem from a read error, because a much larger clone lies one nucleotide away. V is TRBV6-2 or TRBV6-3 and J is TRBJ2-1, with 7 bases fitting TRBD1. Germline V CDR1 and CDR2: MNHEY, SVGEGT. J gave up 8 bases and V 6 bases, and 10 bases lay outside the gene matches. The CDR3 is made up of 14 amino acids. The DNA for the CDR3 is TGTGCCAGCAGGGCAGGGGGTGAGGGGGATGAGCAGTTCTTC. Translation gives CASRAGGEGDEQFF.

This chain links TRBV20-1 with TRBJ2-1; D perhaps matches TRBD2 (6 bases). Per germline, CDR1 DFQATT and CDR2 SNEGSKA (reference sequence). The V gene lost 0 bases and the J gene lost 1 base, with 13 bases spanning the gap. The CDR3 totals 16 residues. The CDR3 loop is CSARDLAGSSYNEQFF. As DNA, the CDR3 is TGCAGTGCTAGAGATCTGGCGGGGAGTTCCTACAATGAGCAGTTCTTC.

The V gene is TRBV12-3 or TRBV12-4, the J gene TRBJ2-1; tentative D call: TRBD2 (5 bases). Trimming pared 7 bases from V and 4 bases from J, leaving 14 bases between. The CDR3 is made up of 14 amino acids. CDR3 in DNA: TGTGCCAGCAACCCGGGGAATCGGTACAATGAGCAGTTCTTC. It encodes CASNPGNRYNEQFF.

The chain's CDR3 is CSARWGSGRATDTQYF. CDR3 coding DNA: TGCAGTGCTCGCTGGGGGAGCGGGAGGGCCACAGATACGCAGTATTTT. This chain connects TRBV20-1 to TRBJ2-3; 10 nucleotides agree with TRBD2. Germline V CDR1 and CDR2: DFQATT, SNEGSKA (reference sequence). The CDR3 runs to 16 residues. The ends lost 5 bases at V and 2 bases at J; junction bases unmatched: 10.

This chain uses TRBV12-3 or TRBV12-4 with TRBJ2-1; TRBD2 is a possible D gene (7 bases). The CDR3 totals 13 residues. The V and J ends lost 9 bases and 8 bases respectively, with 17 bases between them. The CDR3 coding sequence is TGTGCCAGTCGCTGGGGGGGCAGCGATGAGCAGTTCTTC. Amino acid sequence: CASRWGGSDEQFF.

The V gene is TRBV11-2, the J gene TRBJ1-1; perhaps TRBD1 as D (5 bases). This CDR3 is built from 19 residues. V shed 1 base and J shed 5 bases, with 26 bases lying between them. Germline V CDR1 and CDR2: SGHAT, FQNNGV. DNA for the CDR3: TGTGCCAGCAGCTTAGCGTCGCCGAGGCTAACAGGAGGAGGAACTGAAGCTTTCTTT. Its protein is CASSLASPRLTGGGTEAFF.

This chain connects TRBV18 to TRBJ2-5; TRBD1 matches at 10 bases. Germline loops: CDR1 KGHSH, CDR2 LQKENI. The CDR3 contains 15 residues. V was clipped by 3 bases and J by 1 base; unmatched bases: 2. The CDR3 region has the DNA TGTGCCAGCTCACCGGACAGGGGGGCCCAAGAGACCCAGTACTTC. Translated, it gives CASSPDRGAQETQYF.

The chain employs TRBV20-1 and TRBJ1-5, with TRBD1 as a possible D gene (5 bases). Germline values: CDR1 DFQATT, CDR2 SNEGSKA (reference sequence). The ends were cut back, 4 bases at V and 4 bases at J, with 11 bases in the middle. This CDR3 has 13 residues. CDR3 nucleotides: TGCAGTGCTACGGCGACAGCGAATCAGCCCCAGCATTTT. As protein: CSATATANQPQHF.

The chain joins TRBV5-1 to TRBJ2-3, with 7 bases matching TRBD1. This CDR3 has 17 amino acids. Trimming at V came to 3 bases and at J to 2 bases, leaving 12 bases not matched to a gene. The germline V gene encodes CDR1 SGHRS and CDR2 YFSETQ. In nucleotides, the CDR3 is TGCGCCAGCAGCTCTTCACCACAGGGGTCATACACAGATACGCAGTATTTT. It specifies CASSSSPQGSYTDTQYF.

The chain recombines TRBV20-1 with TRBJ2-1, with D possibly being TRBD1 or TRBD2 (5 bases each). Germline V gene data show CDR1 as DFQATT and CDR2 as SNEGSKA (reference sequence). This CDR3 spans 13 amino acids. V was cut by 5 bases and J by 6 bases, with 14 bases left in between. Here the CDR3 DNA reads TGCAGTGCTCTAGTCGCAGGGAGCAATGAGCAGTTCTTC. The encoded protein is CSALVAGSNEQFF.

This chain joins TRBV5-1 and TRBJ1-1; D unclear. Per the germline V gene, CDR1 is SGHRS and CDR2 is YFSETQ. The CDR3 extends over 14 amino acids. Trimming took 0 bases from V and 7 from J, leaving 13 bases between them. This CDR3 is CASSLVPVKGEAFF. The CDR3 bases are TGCGCCAGCAGCTTGGTTCCGGTGAAGGGTGAAGCTTTCTTT.

This clonotype was recorded only once. The chain uses TRBV2 and TRBJ1-2; the D gene is possibly TRBD1 (6 bases). CDR1 SNHLY and CDR2 FYNNEI come from the germline V gene. This CDR3 has 14 amino acids. V dropped 10 bases and J dropped 1 base, with 16 bases sitting between them. DNA for the CDR3: TGTGCCACCAATAGTGAGGGGGGTAACTATGGCTACACCTTC. This codes for CATNSEGGNYGYTF. The variable domain in full, completed from reference TRBV2 and TRBJ1-2, reads EPEVTQTPSHQVTQMGQEVILRCVPISNHLYFYWYRQILGQKVEFLVSFYNNEISEKSEIFDDQFSVERPDGSNFTLKIRSTKLEDSAMYFCATNSEGGNYGYTFGSGTRLTVV.

The V gene is TRBV5-1, the J gene TRBJ2-1, with TRBD2 matching 10 bases. This CDR3 spans 15 amino acids. V gave up 3 bases and J gave up 6 bases; unmatched junction bases: 6. Germline V gene sequence: CDR1 SGHRS, CDR2 YFSETQ. The CDR3 DNA sequence: TGCGCCAGCAGCTCCGGACTAGCGGAGGCCAATGAGCAGTTCTTC. This encodes CASSSGLAEANEQFF. Complete variable domain (other parts from reference TRBV5-1 and TRBJ2-1): KAGVTQTPRYLIKTRGQQVTLSCSPISGHRSVSWYQQTPGQGLQFLFEYFSETQRNKGNFPGRFSGRQFSNSRSEMNVSTLELGDSALYLCASSSGLAEANEQFFGPGTRLTVL.

This rearrangement joins TRBV20-1 to TRBJ2-1, with D perhaps matching TRBD1 or TRBD2 (5 bases each). The germline V and J ends were trimmed by 0 bases and 9 bases, with 15 bases remaining between them. This CDR3 has 14 amino acids. From germline, CDR1 is DFQATT and CDR2 SNEGSKA (reference sequence). The CDR3 DNA sequence: TGCAGTGCTAGAGAGCCAACGGGGCCCACTGAGCAGTTCTTC. Its protein is CSAREPTGPTEQFF.

This clonotype was counted only a few times. This chain connects TRBV20-1 to TRBJ2-5; D might be TRBD1 or TRBD2, each matching 5 bases. This CDR3 is 14 amino acids long. Germline CDR1 and CDR2: DFQATT and SNEGSKA (reference sequence). V lost 6 bases to trimming and J lost 1 base, with 15 bases between them. CDR3 DNA sequence: TGCAGTGCCGGGACCCCGAGGGGCCAAGAGACCCAGTACTTC. Its translation: CSAGTPRGQETQYF.

This rearrangement joins TRBV25-1 to TRBJ2-1; a weak D match, TRBD1 (6 bases). Germline V gives CDR1 MGHDK, CDR2 SYGVNS. The length of the CDR3 is 13 residues. Trimming stripped 4 bases from V and 5 bases from J, with 9 bases between. The CDR3 is CASSAGQNNEQFF. The CDR3 DNA sequence: TGTGCCAGCAGTGCCGGACAGAACAATGAGCAGTTCTTC.